A single sample gave rise to the 25 T cell receptor beta chains below, sequenced in a study of CD8 T cells in ankylosing spondylitis. One entry per CDR3 protein, called by TCRdb with MiXCR from the 5' RACE reads. The sample yields some 240,000 distinct CDR3 sequences, about 24% seen once. Sample: blood, either unsorted or a sorted T cell fraction (not recorded which). All receptors derive from a male donor with ankylosing spondylitis or in good health (not recorded which).

This clonotype came up many times. This rearrangement joins TRBV7-9 to TRBJ2-5, with 8 bases fitting TRBD1. CDR3 length: 12 amino acids. Germline CDR1 reads SEHNR; CDR2 reads FQNEAQ (reference sequence). V shed 8 bases, J shed 10 bases, and the junction held 9 bases outside the gene matches. The CDR3 protein is CASGYGQGIQYF. In nucleotides, the CDR3 is TGTGCCAGCGGATACGGACAGGGAATCCAGTACTTC.

This clonotype was seen at least ten times. The chain employs TRBV10-3 and TRBJ2-2; D not resolved. Trimming stripped 0 bases from V and 0 bases from J, with 5 bases between. Germline CDR1 ENHRY, CDR2 SYGVKD. The CDR3 totals 15 residues. The CDR3 reads CAISESGSNTGELFF. The CDR3 DNA sequence: TGTGCCATCAGTGAGTCTGGCTCGAACACCGGGGAGCTGTTTTTT.

This clonotype was found many times. V usage is TRBV3-1 and J usage is TRBJ2-1; a weak D match, TRBD1 (6 bases). The CDR3 is 13 amino acids. The germline V and J ends were trimmed by 4 bases and 6 bases, with 10 bases remaining between them. CDR1 LGHDT and CDR2 YNNKEL come from the germline V gene (reference sequence). The CDR3 DNA sequence: TGTGCCAGCAGCCCCGGACAGATCAATGAGCAGTTCTTC. It is translated as CASSPGQINEQFF.

The sample holds a few counts of this clonotype. J is TRBJ2-7 and V is TRBV4-2; 9 bases align to TRBD1. This CDR3 comprises 16 residues. The germline CDR1 and CDR2 sequences are LGHNA and YNFKEQ. V trimming: 4 bases; J trimming: 4 bases; junction bases outside the gene matches: 11. CDR3 nucleotide sequence: TGTGCCAGCAGCCCCGGGACAGGGAGCGGAGTATACGAGCAGTACTTC. Translating gives CASSPGTGSGVYEQYF.

This clonotype was seen at least ten times. This chain connects TRBV11-2 to TRBJ2-1; D perhaps matches TRBD2 (6 bases). Trimming removed 7 bases from V and 0 bases from J, with 13 bases in between. The germline CDR1 and CDR2 sequences are SGHAT and FQNNGV. The CDR3 is made up of 15 amino acids. The CDR3 nucleotides read TGTGCCAGCACTACCCGGAGGGGCTCCTACAATGAGCAGTTCTTC. It translates to CASTTRRGSYNEQFF. The full variable domain, completed using reference TRBV11-2 and TRBJ2-1, is EAGVAQSPRYKIIEKRQSVAFWCNPISGHATLYWYQQILGQGPKLLIQFQNNGVVDDSQLPKDRFSAERLKGVDSTLKIQPAKLEDSAVYLCASTTRRGSYNEQFFGPGTRLTVL.

CDR3 in DNA: TGTGCCAGCAGTTACTCTAGGGGGGCTGCCGAGACCCAGTACTTC. Translating it yields CASSYSRGAAETQYF. The V call is TRBV6-5, the J call TRBJ2-5, with D perhaps assigned TRBD1 or TRBD2 (6 bases each). Trimming removed 0 bases from V and 5 bases from J, with 13 bases in between. The CDR3 spans 15 residues. CDR1 and CDR2 from the germline V gene are MNHEY and SVGAGI.

The V and J genes are TRBV7-2 and TRBJ1-2; 7 bases map to TRBD1. CDR3 size: 15 residues. After removal of 5 bases from V and 8 bases from J, the junction contained 14 bases not matched to a gene. CDR1 is SGHTA, CDR2 FQGNSA, per germline. For the CDR3, the DNA is TGTGCCAGCAGCCCATACCAACAGGGGCCGGACGGCTACACCTTC. It yields the protein CASSPYQQGPDGYTF.

J is TRBJ1-6 and V is TRBV20-1, with a tentative D call TRBD1 (6 bases). The V and J ends lost 3 bases and 9 bases respectively, with 12 bases between them. The CDR3 has 13 amino acids. Germline V gene data show CDR1 as DFQATT and CDR2 as SNEGSKA (reference sequence). CDR3 sequence reads: CSASSTGLSPLHF. CDR3 nucleotide sequence: TGCAGTGCTAGTTCTACAGGGCTTTCACCCCTCCACTTT.

V gene TRBV20-1 combines with J gene TRBJ2-1; D possibly matches TRBD1 or TRBD2 (7 bases each). Germline V gives CDR1 DFQATT, CDR2 SNEGSKA (reference sequence). CDR3 size: 14 residues. CDR3 nucleotide sequence: TGCAGCAGCACCAGGGGGGGCTCCTACAATGAGCAGTTCTTC. It translates to CSSTRGGSYNEQFF.

This clonotype was detected ten times or more. The chain employs TRBV20-1 and TRBJ2-2; 8 bases align to TRBD2. Germline-derived CDR1 and CDR2 are DFQATT and SNEGSKA (reference sequence). The CDR3 contains 13 residues. After removal of 3 bases from V and 3 bases from J, the junction contained 0 bases not matched to a gene. This chain's CDR3 is CSASGGDTGELFF. DNA for the CDR3: TGCAGTGCTAGCGGGGGGGACACCGGGGAGCTGTTTTTT.

V usage is TRBV12-3 or TRBV12-4 and J usage is TRBJ2-5; the match to TRBD1 covers 9 bases. The CDR3 is 15 amino acids. V was clipped by 7 bases and J by 5 bases; unmatched bases: 11. CDR3 nucleotides: TGTGCCAGCAACCAAGGGACAGGGTCTTACGAGACCCAGTACTTC. Translated: CASNQGTGSYETQYF.

This clonotype was seen a few times. The J gene is TRBJ2-5, the V gene TRBV10-3, with 9 bases that match TRBD1. The CDR3 contains 13 residues. The V gene end was trimmed by 10 bases and the J gene end by 5 bases; junction bases not matched to a gene: 8. From germline, CDR1 is ENHRY and CDR2 SYGVKD. This CDR3 is CATGTGKFETQYF. CDR3 DNA sequence: TGTGCCACCGGGACAGGGAAATTCGAGACCCAGTACTTC.

The DNA of the CDR3 is TGTGCCAGCAGTTACGACGGTAGCACAGATACGCAGTATTTT. The encoded protein is CASSYDGSTDTQYF. The chain combines TRBV6-5 with TRBJ2-3; D unresolved. Trimming shortened V by 2 bases and J by 0 bases, and 6 bases separated the two germline ends. The germline V gene has CDR1 MNHEY and CDR2 SVGAGI. The CDR3 runs 14 residues.

This clonotype was seen ten or more times. This sequence joins TRBV6-1 and TRBJ2-2; 7 positions match TRBD1. V trimming: 7 bases; J trimming: 1 base; junction bases outside the gene matches: 3. CDR1 is MNHNS and CDR2 is SASEGT in the germline V gene. The CDR3 is 14 amino acids. This CDR3 is CASTRDRNTGELFF. The CDR3 DNA reads as TGTGCCAGCACCAGGGACAGGAACACCGGGGAGCTGTTTTTT.

This clonotype was seen many times. This rearrangement joins TRBV20-1 to TRBJ2-5; D possibly corresponds to TRBD2 (5 bases). Trimming removed 6 bases at V and 2 bases at J, with 16 bases between. The germline V gene has CDR1 DFQATT and CDR2 SNEGSKA (reference sequence). CDR3 length: 14 amino acids. CDR3 nucleotide sequence: TGCAGTGCAAACCAGCGGACCACACAAGAGACCCAGTACTTC. This translates into CSANQRTTQETQYF.

There are a few counts of this clonotype. The CDR3 region has the DNA TGTGCCAGCAGTTCACGTGGCCCAAAGGGCTACGAGCAGTACTTC. Translating it yields CASSSRGPKGYEQYF. The gene calls are TRBV12-3 or TRBV12-4 and TRBJ2-7; no clear D gene. The V gene lost 4 bases and the J gene lost 3 bases, with 16 bases spanning the gap. This CDR3 is built from 15 residues.

This sequence joins TRBV20-1 and TRBJ2-1; 7 bases align to TRBD2. Trimming took 5 bases from V and 0 from J; bases not matched to a gene: 7. The CDR3 has 15 amino acids. The germline V gene encodes CDR1 DFQATT and CDR2 SNEGSKA (reference sequence). CDR3 loop: CSAEAAGSSYNEQFF. The CDR3 bases are TGCAGTGCTGAGGCAGCGGGGAGCTCCTACAATGAGCAGTTCTTC.

V is TRBV20-1 and J is TRBJ2-2, with 7 bases fitting TRBD2. The V segment lost 0 bases and the J segment 0 bases; nucleotides outside the gene matches: 7. The CDR3 spans 17 residues. Germline CDR1 is DFQATT and CDR2 is SNEGSKA (reference sequence). CDR3 DNA: TGCAGTGCTAGAGATTTCAAGCGGGGCGCGAACACCGGGGAGCTGTTTTTT. This sequence encodes CSARDFKRGANTGELFF.

This clonotype was observed many times. V usage is TRBV12-3 or TRBV12-4 and J usage is TRBJ2-1; the match to TRBD2 covers 10 bases. The CDR3 is 14 residues long. V lost 6 bases to trimming and J lost 5 bases; unmatched junction nucleotides: 4. CDR3: CASRKTSGDNEQFF. DNA of the CDR3: TGTGCCAGCAGAAAAACTAGCGGGGACAATGAGCAGTTCTTC.

This clonotype was counted ten times or more. This sequence joins TRBV20-1 and TRBJ1-3; D gene unclear. The CDR3 runs 14 residues. Trimming cost V 3 bases and J 0 bases, with 9 bases left between them. Germline-derived CDR1 and CDR2 are DFQATT and SNEGSKA (reference sequence). The CDR3 region has the DNA TGCAGTGCTAGTGCACGTAACTCTGGAAACACCATATATTTT. It translates to CSASARNSGNTIYF.

This sequence joins TRBV6-1 and TRBJ2-3; D could derive from TRBD1 or TRBD2 (5 bases each). The CDR3 extends over 14 amino acids. Looked up from germline, CDR1 is MNHNS and CDR2 is SASEGT. Trimming pared 10 bases from V and 0 bases from J, leaving 14 bases between. The CDR3 nucleotides are TGTGCCACCAACAGGCGGGTTAGCACAGATACGCAGTATTTT. Encoded protein: CATNRRVSTDTQYF.

The V call is TRBV2, the J call TRBJ1-1; 9 nucleotides match TRBD1. The trim removed 8 bases at V and 1 base at J, leaving 2 bases unmatched. The CDR3 is 13 residues long. Looked up from germline, CDR1 is SNHLY and CDR2 is FYNNEI. CDR3 sequence: CASVGQGNTEAFF. Here the CDR3 DNA reads TGTGCCAGCGTGGGACAGGGGAACACTGAAGCTTTCTTT.

This clonotype was recorded at least ten times. The V and J genes are TRBV20-1 and TRBJ2-3; no definite D call. The CDR3 extends over 15 amino acids. CDR1 is DFQATT, CDR2 SNEGSKA, per germline (reference sequence). Trimming removed 0 bases at V and 2 bases at J, with 12 bases between. The CDR3 DNA sequence: TGCAGTGCTAGAGAAGTCAGGCACCCCACAGATACGCAGTATTTT. It yields the protein CSAREVRHPTDTQYF.

This clonotype appeared a few times. The genes are TRBV20-1 and TRBJ2-3; 9 bases align to TRBD2. V trimming: 6 bases; J trimming: 5 bases; junction bases outside the gene matches: 9. From germline, CDR1 is DFQATT and CDR2 SNEGSKA (reference sequence). The CDR3 has 14 residues. DNA of the CDR3: TGCAGTGCCAATCTTTGGACTAGCGTAGATACGCAGTATTTT. It encodes CSANLWTSVDTQYF.

This clonotype was seen repeatedly, ten times or more. V usage is TRBV29-1 and J usage is TRBJ2-7; 12 bases align to TRBD1. The trim removed 6 bases at V and 2 bases at J, leaving 8 bases unmatched. The CDR3 sequence is 15 residues long. CDR1 is SQVTM, CDR2 ANQGSEA, per germline. In DNA, the CDR3 is TGCAGCGTCAGACCCGGGACAGGGGGCACCTACGAGCAGTACTTC. This translates into CSVRPGTGGTYEQYF.